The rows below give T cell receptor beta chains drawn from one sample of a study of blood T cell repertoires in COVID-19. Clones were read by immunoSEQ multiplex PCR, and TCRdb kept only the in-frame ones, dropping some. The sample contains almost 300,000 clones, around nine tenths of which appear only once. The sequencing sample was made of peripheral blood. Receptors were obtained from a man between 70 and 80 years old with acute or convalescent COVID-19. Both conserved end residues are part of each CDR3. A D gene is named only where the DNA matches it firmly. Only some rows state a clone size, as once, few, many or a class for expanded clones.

TGTGCCAGCAGCGTAGAGAGGGATACGCAGTATTTT	CASSVERDTQYF	TRBV9	TRBJ2-3	-	-
TGTGCCAGCAGTTACGGCGGAAGCGGGACTGAAGCTTTCTTT	CASSYGGSGTEAFF	TRBV6-5	TRBJ1-1	-	-
TGTGCCAGCGCAGGGGGCGGGGTTGGCTACACCTTC	CASAGGGVGYTF	TRBV19	TRBJ1-2	TRBD1	-
TGTGCGGGAGGCGCGGTCTCCTACGAGCAGTACTTC	CAGGAVSYEQYF	TRBV30	TRBJ2-7	-	-
TGTGCCAGCAGCTCCCGGGACAGCGAGCAGTACTTC	CASSSRDSEQYF	TRBV5-6	TRBJ2-7	TRBD1	-
TGCGCCAGCAGCCAGCGGCCGAGCTCTGGGGCCAACGTCCTGACTTTC	CASSQRPSSGANVLTF	TRBV4-1	TRBJ2-6	-	-
TGTGCCAGCAGCGTTAAGGCAGGCGTCCCCGGGGAGCTGTTTTTT	CASSVKAGVPGELFF	TRBV5-4	TRBJ2-2	-	-
TGCGCCAGCAGCGTTGGCTCAACTAATGAAAAACTGTTTTTT	CASSVGSTNEKLFF	TRBV5-1	TRBJ1-4	-	-
TGTGCCAGCAGTGAATCGGACAGGGGAGGGTCTGGGGCCAACGTCCTGACTTTC	CASSESDRGGSGANVLTF	TRBV2	TRBJ2-6	TRBD1	-
TGTGCCTGGAGTCCAGGGAATAGCAATCAGCCCCAGCATTTT	CAWSPGNSNQPQHF	TRBV30	TRBJ1-5	-	-
TGCGCCAGCAGTTCTAGCAGGACAGGGGATGGCTACACCTTC	CASSSSRTGDGYTF	TRBV5-1	TRBJ1-2	TRBD1	-
TGTGCCAGCAGCTTCGACAATCCTTCACCCCTCCACTTT	CASSFDNPSPLHF	TRBV5-4	TRBJ1-6	-	-
TGTGCCAGCAGCAAGGACAGGTCCTACAATGAGCAGTTCTTC	CASSKDRSYNEQFF	TRBV5-4	TRBJ2-1	TRBD1	-
TGTGCCAGCAGGACAGGGGGGAGAACTGAAGCTTTCTTT	CASRTGGRTEAFF	TRBV28	TRBJ1-1	TRBD1	-
TGTGCCAGCAGTTACTCTAATCCTAACACTGAAGCTTTCTTT	CASSYSNPNTEAFF	TRBV6-5	TRBJ1-1	-	-
TGTGCCAGCAGCCCGGGAGGGAACACTGAAGCTTTCTTT	CASSPGGNTEAFF	TRBV7-2	TRBJ1-1	-	-
TGCGCCAGCAGTGAGTCGAGGGGGGGGTTCTACGAGCAGTACTTC	CASSESRGGFYEQYF	TRBV10-2	TRBJ2-7	-	-
TGTGCCAGCAGCACCGGGACAGGGAGCCCCTACGAGCAGTACTTC	CASSTGTGSPYEQYF	TRBV28	TRBJ2-7	TRBD1	-
TGTGCCAGCGGACAGGGTGAGACCCAGTACTTC	CASGQGETQYF	TRBV19	TRBJ2-5	TRBD1	many
TGTGCCAGCAGTTCAGGACAGGGGGGGCAACATGGTACTGAAGCTTTCTTT	CASSSGQGGQHGTEAFF	TRBV27	TRBJ1-1	TRBD1	-
TGTGCCATCAGCCCCCACCGACCGGGACAGGTGTCCTACGAGCAGTACTTC	CAISPHRPGQVSYEQYF	TRBV10-3	TRBJ2-7	TRBD1	-
TGTGCCAGCAGCTCACAGGGGGCCTACGAGCAGTACTTC	CASSSQGAYEQYF	TRBV7-9	TRBJ2-7	TRBD1	-
TGTGCCAGCAGCCAAGGCCGAAAGACTAGCGGAATACGAGAGACCCAGTACTTC	CASSQGRKTSGIRETQYF	TRBV3-1/TRBV3-2	TRBJ2-5	TRBD2	few
TGTGCCAGCAGCTTAATCCAGGGTCTTTCCCACGAGCAGTACTTC	CASSLIQGLSHEQYF	TRBV5-6	TRBJ2-7	-	-
TGTGCCAGCAGCATTCGACAGGCGAACACTGAAGCTTTCTTT	CASSIRQANTEAFF	TRBV9	TRBJ1-1	-	-
TGTGCCAGAAGCGCAACAGGGTACCGACGACCTAGCACAGATACGCAGTATTTT	CARSATGYRRPSTDTQYF	TRBV5-3	TRBJ2-3	-	-
TGTGCCAGCAGTTGGGCCCCGCTTGGGGAGCAGTTCTTC	CASSWAPLGEQFF	TRBV12-3/TRBV12-4	TRBJ2-1	-	few
TGTGCCAGCAGCATAGCTCCGGGACAGGGGTCCGAGCAGTACTTC	CASSIAPGQGSEQYF	TRBV7-2	TRBJ2-7	TRBD1	-
TGTGCCAGCAGCCGAGGGGACAGTAGAGGCTACGAGCAGTACTTC	CASSRGDSRGYEQYF	TRBV7-9	TRBJ2-7	TRBD1	-
TGTGCCTGGAGTTCGACAGGGAGATCCTATAATTCACCCCTCCACTTT	CAWSSTGRSYNSPLHF	TRBV30	TRBJ1-6	TRBD1	-
TGTGCCATCAGTGAGTCCGATAGCTACGAGCAGTACTTC	CAISESDSYEQYF	TRBV10-3	TRBJ2-7	-	once
TGTGCCAGCAGCTCGGTTACAGGGGGCGCGCCCCTCCACTTT	CASSSVTGGAPLHF	TRBV5-4	TRBJ1-6	TRBD1	-
TGTGCCAGCAGCGTAGGACTAGCGGACACCTACGAGCAGTACTTC	CASSVGLADTYEQYF	TRBV9	TRBJ2-7	TRBD2	-
TGTGCCAGCAGCTTAGCAACCACAGGGCCGATATCGGGAAACACCATATATTTT	CASSLATTGPISGNTIYF	TRBV7-9	TRBJ1-3	-	-
TGCGCCAGCAGCGTACGGGGGGCGTTGACAGATACGCAGTATTTT	CASSVRGALTDTQYF	TRBV5-1	TRBJ2-3	-	-
TGTGCCAGCAGTGATGGGGGCGACTGGTCTAGCACAGATACGCAGTATTTT	CASSDGGDWSSTDTQYF	TRBV2	TRBJ2-3	-	-
TGTGCCAGCAGTAGCTCGGGACAGGGGAATGAAAAACTGTTTTTT	CASSSSGQGNEKLFF	TRBV28	TRBJ1-4	TRBD1	-
TGTGCCAGCAGTTACTCAGGAGGTTGGGATAATTCACCCCTCCACTTT	CASSYSGGWDNSPLHF	TRBV6-2/TRBV6-3	TRBJ1-6	-	-
TGTGCCACCAGCAGAGGCATAGGGAGCTCCTACAATGAGCAGTTCTTC	CATSRGIGSSYNEQFF	TRBV15	TRBJ2-1	-	-
TGTGCCAGTAGCAGACAGAGCAATCAGCCCCAGCATTTT	CASSRQSNQPQHF	TRBV19	TRBJ1-5	-	-
TGTGCCAGCACCGACCGGGGGAGGGGAGGCAATCAGCCCCAGCATTTT	CASTDRGRGGNQPQHF	TRBV28	TRBJ1-5	-	-
TGTGCCAGCAGTTCCTCAGGAACCGAAAATCAGCCCCAGCATTTT	CASSSSGTENQPQHF	TRBV7-6	TRBJ1-5	-	-
TGTGCCAGCAGTTTAGCGGGCGGGACTGAAGCTTTCTTT	CASSLAGGTEAFF	TRBV12-3/TRBV12-4	TRBJ1-1	-	once
TGCAGTGTTGCCCGGTGGGAGACCCAGTACTTC	CSVARWETQYF	TRBV20-1	TRBJ2-5	-	-
TGCGCCAGCAGTGGCCCCGCCCGCAGGGTAGGACCAGATACGCAGTATTTT	CASSGPARRVGPDTQYF	TRBV10-1	TRBJ2-3	-	-
TGTGCCAGCAGTGGGGGTCGGCGGGGAGACTACAATGAGCAGTTCTTC	CASSGGRRGDYNEQFF	TRBV2	TRBJ2-1	-	-
TGTGCCAGCCTAGATTGGGCAGATACGCAGTATTTT	CASLDWADTQYF	TRBV7-2	TRBJ2-3	-	-
TGTGCCAGCTCACCACAAGCAGGGCAAGAGACCCAGTACTTC	CASSPQAGQETQYF	TRBV18	TRBJ2-5	-	-